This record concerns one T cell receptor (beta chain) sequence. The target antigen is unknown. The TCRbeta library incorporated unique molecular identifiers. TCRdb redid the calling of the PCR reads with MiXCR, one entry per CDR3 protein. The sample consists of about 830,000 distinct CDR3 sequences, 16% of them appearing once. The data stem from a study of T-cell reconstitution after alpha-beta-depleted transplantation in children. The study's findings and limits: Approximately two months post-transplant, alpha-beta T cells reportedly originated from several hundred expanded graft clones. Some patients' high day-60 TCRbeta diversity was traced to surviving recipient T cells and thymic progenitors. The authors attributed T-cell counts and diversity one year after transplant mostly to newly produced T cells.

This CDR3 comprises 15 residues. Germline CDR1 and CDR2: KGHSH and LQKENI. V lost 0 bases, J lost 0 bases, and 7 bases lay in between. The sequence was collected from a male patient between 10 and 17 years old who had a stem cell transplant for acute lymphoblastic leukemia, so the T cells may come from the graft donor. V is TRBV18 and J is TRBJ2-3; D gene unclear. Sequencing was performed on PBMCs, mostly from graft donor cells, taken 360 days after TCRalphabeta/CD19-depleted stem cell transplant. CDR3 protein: CASSPPSRSTDTQYF. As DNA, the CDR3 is TGTGCCAGCTCACCACCGTCACGTAGCACAGATACGCAGTATTTT. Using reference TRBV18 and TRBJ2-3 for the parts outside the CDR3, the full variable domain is NAGVMQNPRHLVRRRGQEARLRCSPMKGHSHVYWYRQLPEEGLKFMVYLQKENIIDESGMPKERFSAEFPKEGPSILRIQQVVRGDSAAYFCASSPPSRSTDTQYFGPGTRLTVL.